The 14 T cell receptor beta chains presented below share a single source sample, sequenced in a study of blood T cell repertoires in COVID-19. Profiling relied on immunoSEQ multiplex PCR, and the TCRdb table lists in-frame clones only, not all of them. The sample yields around 82,000 clones, roughly 85% seen once. The sequencing input was peripheral blood. The receptors originated from a man aged 50 to 60 with COVID-19, enrolled during active disease.

J is TRBJ2-3 and V is TRBV5-1; 8 bases align to TRBD2. CDR1 SGHRS and CDR2 YFSETQ come from the germline V gene. The CDR3 sequence is 14 residues long. J gave up 4 bases and V 2 bases, and 3 bases lay outside the gene matches. The CDR3 DNA follows: TGCGCCAGCAGCTTAGCGGGAGAAGCAGATACGCAGTATTTT. Its protein product is CASSLAGEADTQYF.

The V and J genes are TRBV19 and TRBJ2-5, with D tentatively TRBD2 (6 bases). The length of the CDR3 is 14 residues. Trimming pared 3 bases from V and 3 bases from J, leaving 11 bases between. The germline CDR1 and CDR2 sequences are LNHDA and SQIVND (reference sequence). CDR3 nucleotide sequence: TGTGCCAGTAGTATCTCTAGCGCAGAAGAGACCCAGTACTTC. Its protein product is CASSISSAEETQYF.

Of note for this clone: A junction boundary mismatches the germline segment, possibly from a read error. The V and J genes are TRBV9 and TRBJ1-6, with 9 bases fitting TRBD1. The CDR3 has 14 amino acids. Germline V CDR1 and CDR2: SGDLS, YYNGEE. This chain's CDR3 is CASSLRDRDSPPHF. The CDR3 DNA follows: TGTGCCAGCAGCCTCCGGGACAGGGATTCACCCCCCCACTTT.

V gene TRBV6-5 combines with J gene TRBJ1-6; D is uncertain. Germline V gene lookup returns CDR1 MNHEY and CDR2 SVGAGI. V lost 6 bases and J lost 7, with 13 bases in between. CDR3 length equals 14 residues. CDR3 sequence (DNA): TGTGCCAGCAGGGACTTCCGGCGGAATTCACCCCTCCACTTT. It codes for CASRDFRRNSPLHF.

The table lists this clone with a count of one. This chain links TRBV5-1 with TRBJ2-2, with 13 bases fitting TRBD2. The germline gives CDR1 SGHRS, CDR2 YFSETQ. Losses at the gene ends were 2 bases for V and 1 base for J; bases not matched to a gene: 5. The CDR3 is 18 residues long. This CDR3 is CASSFRTSGSKNTGELFF. The CDR3 DNA sequence: TGCGCCAGCAGCTTCCGGACTAGCGGGAGTAAGAACACCGGGGAGCTGTTTTTT.

This clone has just a few counts. The chain combines TRBV30 with TRBJ1-5; D may be TRBD1 (6 bases). With 1 base removed from V and 11 bases from J, the gap between germline ends came to 15 bases. Germline V gives CDR1 GTSNPN, CDR2 SVGIG (reference sequence). This CDR3 contains 13 residues. CDR3 DNA: TGTGCCTGGAGTGCAGGGGCCGCGTTGGCCCAGCATTTT. Translated: CAWSAGAALAQHF.

This chain links TRBV6-1 with TRBJ1-3, with no clear D. The V end was cut by 2 bases, the J end by 0 bases, with 5 bases between. The CDR3 has 14 residues. Germline CDR1 MNHNS, CDR2 SASEGT. The CDR3 DNA sequence: TGTGCCAGCAGTGAAAGCATCTCTGGAAACACCATATATTTT. Its translation: CASSESISGNTIYF.

The J gene is TRBJ1-1, the V gene TRBV20-1, with unresolved D. Trimming pared 3 bases from V and 8 bases from J, leaving 7 bases between. This CDR3 comprises 10 residues. CDR1 and CDR2 from the germline V gene are DFQATT and SNEGSKA (reference sequence). The CDR3 loop reads CSASSAEAFF. The CDR3 region has the DNA TGCAGTGCTAGTAGCGCCGAAGCTTTCTTT.

The table lists this clone with a count of one. The rearrangement links TRBV29-1 to TRBJ2-3; 8 positions agree with TRBD1. With V trimmed by 1 base and J by 0 bases, 9 bases remained unmatched. CDR1 and CDR2 from the germline V gene are SQVTM and ANQGSEA. The length of the CDR3 is 17 residues. For the CDR3, the DNA is TGCAGCGTTGAAGGGACAGGGACAGACTCTAGCACAGATACGCAGTATTTT. Its translation: CSVEGTGTDSSTDTQYF.

This chain links TRBV29-1 with TRBJ1-1; D perhaps matches TRBD1 (6 bases). The germline gives CDR1 SQVTM, CDR2 ANQGSEA. Trimming cost V 2 bases and J 4 bases, with 11 bases left between them. CDR3 length: 13 residues. The CDR3 protein is CSVEKGGGTEAFF. The CDR3 DNA reads as TGCAGCGTTGAAAAAGGGGGGGGCACTGAAGCTTTCTTT.

Written as DNA, the CDR3 is TGTGCCAGCAGCTTAGATACGGTAACCTACGAGCAGTACTTC. It codes for CASSLDTVTYEQYF. The gene calls are TRBV11-2 and TRBJ2-7; D not certain. The CDR3 covers 14 residues. V lost 0 bases, J lost 2 bases, and 8 bases lay in between. Germline V gives CDR1 SGHAT, CDR2 FQNNGV.

The V and J genes are TRBV28 and TRBJ1-3; D unresolved. CDR3 size: 17 residues. Trimming left V 6 bases short and J 1 base short, with 19 bases between. Germline CDR1 MDHEN, CDR2 SYDVKM. This CDR3 reads CASSLLGAAASGNTIYF. CDR3 sequence (DNA): TGTGCCAGCAGCTTGCTGGGAGCGGCCGCTTCTGGAAACACCATATATTTT. The full variable domain, in which reference TRBV28 and TRBJ1-3 provide the parts outside the CDR3, is DVKVTQSSRYLVKRTGEKVFLECVQDMDHENMFWYRQDPGLGLRLIYFSYDVKMKEKGDIPEGYSVSREKKERFSLILESASTNQTSMYLCASSLLGAAASGNTIYFGEGSWLTVV.

This clone showed up just a few times. The rearrangement joins TRBV7-9 to TRBJ2-5; no clear D. Looked up from germline, CDR1 is SEHNR and CDR2 is FQNEAQ (reference sequence). The length of the CDR3 is 15 residues. V lost 1 base and J 1 base, leaving 10 bases between the germline ends. CDR3 nucleotides: TGTGCCAGCAGCTTAGTGTGGGCAGGCCAAGAGACCCAGTACTTC. It is translated as CASSLVWAGQETQYF.

This clone was observed a few times. The CDR3 here is CASPSPRGTLYGYTF. CDR3 DNA sequence: TGTGCCAGCCCCTCTCCCAGGGGAACGCTTTATGGCTACACCTTC. The chain has TRBV7-2 and TRBJ1-2, with a possible D match to TRBD1 (6 bases). Germline CDR1 reads SGHTA; CDR2 reads FQGNSA. The CDR3 consists of 15 residues. Trimming removed 8 bases at V and 5 bases at J, with 21 bases between.